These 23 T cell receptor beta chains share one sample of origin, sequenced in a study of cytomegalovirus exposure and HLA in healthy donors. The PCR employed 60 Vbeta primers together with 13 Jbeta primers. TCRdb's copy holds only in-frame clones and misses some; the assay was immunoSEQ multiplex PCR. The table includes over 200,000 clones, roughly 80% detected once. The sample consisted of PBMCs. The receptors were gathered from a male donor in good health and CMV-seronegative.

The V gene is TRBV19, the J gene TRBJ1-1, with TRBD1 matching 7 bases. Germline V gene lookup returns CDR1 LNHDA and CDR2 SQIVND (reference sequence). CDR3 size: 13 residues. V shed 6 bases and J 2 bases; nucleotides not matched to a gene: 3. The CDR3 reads CASSRGSNTEAFF. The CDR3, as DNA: TGTGCCAGTAGCAGGGGGAGTAACACTGAAGCTTTCTTT.

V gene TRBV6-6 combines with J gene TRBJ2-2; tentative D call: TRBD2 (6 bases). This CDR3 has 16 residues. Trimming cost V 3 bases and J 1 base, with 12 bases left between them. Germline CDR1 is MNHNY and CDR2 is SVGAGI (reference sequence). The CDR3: CASSYTGTLNTGELFF. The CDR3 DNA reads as TGTGCCAGCAGTTATACCGGGACTTTGAACACCGGGGAGCTGTTTTTT.

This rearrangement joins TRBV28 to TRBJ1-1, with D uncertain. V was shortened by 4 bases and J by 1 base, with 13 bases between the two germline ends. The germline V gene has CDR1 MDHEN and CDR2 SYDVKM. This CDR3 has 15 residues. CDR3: CASSYRPPGNTEAFF. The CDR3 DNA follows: TGTGCCAGCAGTTACCGACCGCCAGGGAACACTGAAGCTTTCTTT.

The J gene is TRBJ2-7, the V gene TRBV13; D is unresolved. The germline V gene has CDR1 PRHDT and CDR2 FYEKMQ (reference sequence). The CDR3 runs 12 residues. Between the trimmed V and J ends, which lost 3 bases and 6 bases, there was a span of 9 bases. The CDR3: CASSFLRSEQYF. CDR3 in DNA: TGTGCCAGCAGCTTCCTAAGAAGCGAGCAGTACTTC.

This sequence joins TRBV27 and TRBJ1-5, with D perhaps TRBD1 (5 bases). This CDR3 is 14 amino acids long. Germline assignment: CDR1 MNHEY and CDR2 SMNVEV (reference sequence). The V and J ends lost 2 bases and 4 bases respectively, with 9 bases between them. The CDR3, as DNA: TGTGCCAGCAGTTTACAGGGATGGAATCAGCCCCAGCATTTT. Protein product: CASSLQGWNQPQHF.

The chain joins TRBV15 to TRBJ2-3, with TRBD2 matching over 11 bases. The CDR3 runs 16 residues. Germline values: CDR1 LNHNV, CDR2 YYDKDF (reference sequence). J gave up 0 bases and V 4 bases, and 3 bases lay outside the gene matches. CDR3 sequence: CATSTRLAGSTDTQYF. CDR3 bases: TGTGCCACCAGCACAAGACTAGCGGGAAGCACAGATACGCAGTATTTT.

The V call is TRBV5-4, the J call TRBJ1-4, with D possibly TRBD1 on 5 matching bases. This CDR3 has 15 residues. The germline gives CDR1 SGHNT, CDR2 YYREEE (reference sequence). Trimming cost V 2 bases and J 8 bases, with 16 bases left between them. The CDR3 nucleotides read TGTGCCAGCAGCTTCCTAACCGAACAGGTAGAAAAACTGTTTTTT. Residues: CASSFLTEQVEKLFF.

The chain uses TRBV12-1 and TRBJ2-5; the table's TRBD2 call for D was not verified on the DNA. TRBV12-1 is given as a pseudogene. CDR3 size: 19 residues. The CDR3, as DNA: TGTGCCAGCAGCTCGCGACGACCGGGACTAGCGGGGATTGAAGAGACCCAGTACTTC. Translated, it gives CASSSRRPGLAGIEETQYF.

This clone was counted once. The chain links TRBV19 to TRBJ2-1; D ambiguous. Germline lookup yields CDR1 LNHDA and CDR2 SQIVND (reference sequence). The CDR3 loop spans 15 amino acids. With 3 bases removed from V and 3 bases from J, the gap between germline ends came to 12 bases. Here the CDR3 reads CASSITSLDYNEQFF. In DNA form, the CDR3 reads TGTGCCAGTAGTATCACCAGTCTAGACTACAATGAGCAGTTCTTC.

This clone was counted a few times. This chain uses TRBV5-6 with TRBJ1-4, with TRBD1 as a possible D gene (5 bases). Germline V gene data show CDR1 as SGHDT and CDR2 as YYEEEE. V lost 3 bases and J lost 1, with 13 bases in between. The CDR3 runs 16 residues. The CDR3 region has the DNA TGTGCCAGCAGCTGGGGGACTTCTGGAACTAATGAAAAACTGTTTTTT. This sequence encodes CASSWGTSGTNEKLFF.

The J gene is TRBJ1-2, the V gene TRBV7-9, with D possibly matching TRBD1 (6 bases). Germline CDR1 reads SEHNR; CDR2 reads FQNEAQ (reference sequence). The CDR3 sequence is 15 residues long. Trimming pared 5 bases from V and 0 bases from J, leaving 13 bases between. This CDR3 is CASSLLDSSNYGYTF. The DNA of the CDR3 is TGTGCCAGCAGCCTATTGGACAGTTCTAACTATGGCTACACCTTC.

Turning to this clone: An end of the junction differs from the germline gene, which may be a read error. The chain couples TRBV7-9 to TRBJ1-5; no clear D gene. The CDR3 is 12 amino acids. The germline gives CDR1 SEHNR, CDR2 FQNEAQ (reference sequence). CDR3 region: CSSSSVNQPQHF. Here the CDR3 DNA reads TGTTCCAGCAGCTCCGTAAATCAGCCCCAGCATTTT.

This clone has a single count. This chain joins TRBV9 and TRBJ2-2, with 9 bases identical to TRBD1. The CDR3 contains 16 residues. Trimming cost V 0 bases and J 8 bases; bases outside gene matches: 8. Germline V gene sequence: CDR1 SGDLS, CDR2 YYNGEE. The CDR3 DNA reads TGTGCCAGCAGCGTAGGAGGGACAGGGTATGAGGGGGAGCTGTTTTTT. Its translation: CASSVGGTGYEGELFF.

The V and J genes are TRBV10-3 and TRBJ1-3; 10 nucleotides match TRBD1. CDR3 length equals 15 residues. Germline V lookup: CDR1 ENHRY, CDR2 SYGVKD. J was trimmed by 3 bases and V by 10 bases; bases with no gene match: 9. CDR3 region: CATETGQGLGNTIYF. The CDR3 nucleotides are TGTGCCACCGAGACGGGACAGGGGCTTGGAAACACCATATATTTT.

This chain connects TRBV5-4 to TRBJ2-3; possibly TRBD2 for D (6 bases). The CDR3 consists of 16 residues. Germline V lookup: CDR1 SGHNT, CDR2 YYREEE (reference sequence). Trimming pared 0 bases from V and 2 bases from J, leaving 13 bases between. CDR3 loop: CASSLAGVVFTDTQYF. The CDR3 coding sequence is TGTGCCAGCAGCTTGGCGGGAGTTGTCTTCACAGATACGCAGTATTTT.

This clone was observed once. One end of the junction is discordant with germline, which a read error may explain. The CDR3: CSSSHTGFEQYF. In DNA, the CDR3 is TGTTCCAGCAGCCACACAGGGTTCGAGCAGTACTTC. The chain has TRBV7-9 and TRBJ2-7, with D maybe TRBD1 (6 bases). Germline CDR1 reads SEHNR; CDR2 reads FQNEAQ (reference sequence). This CDR3 contains 12 residues.

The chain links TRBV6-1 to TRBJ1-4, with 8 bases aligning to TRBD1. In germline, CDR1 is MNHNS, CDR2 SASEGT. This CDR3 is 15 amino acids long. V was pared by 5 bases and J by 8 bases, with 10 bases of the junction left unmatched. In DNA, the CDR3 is TGTGCCAGCAGTCCCAACAGGGGGGCCGGCGAAAAACTGTTTTTT. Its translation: CASSPNRGAGEKLFF.

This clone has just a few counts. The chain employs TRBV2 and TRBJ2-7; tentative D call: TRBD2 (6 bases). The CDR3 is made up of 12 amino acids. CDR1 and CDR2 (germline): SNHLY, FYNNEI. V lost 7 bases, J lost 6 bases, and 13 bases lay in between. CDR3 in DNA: TGTGCCAGCATGGGAGGCGGGCTCGAGCAGTACTTC. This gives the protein CASMGGGLEQYF. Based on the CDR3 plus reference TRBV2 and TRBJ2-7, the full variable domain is EPEVTQTPSHQVTQMGQEVILRCVPISNHLYFYWYRQILGQKVEFLVSFYNNEISEKSEIFDDQFSVERPDGSNFTLKIRSTKLEDSAMYFCASMGGGLEQYFGPGTRLTVT.

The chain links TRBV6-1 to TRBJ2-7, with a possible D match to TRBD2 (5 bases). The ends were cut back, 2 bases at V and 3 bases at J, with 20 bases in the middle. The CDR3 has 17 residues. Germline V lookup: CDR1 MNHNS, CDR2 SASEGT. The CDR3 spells CASSESWIGNGVYEQYF. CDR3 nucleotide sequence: TGTGCCAGCAGTGAAAGCTGGATCGGCAACGGGGTCTACGAGCAGTACTTC.

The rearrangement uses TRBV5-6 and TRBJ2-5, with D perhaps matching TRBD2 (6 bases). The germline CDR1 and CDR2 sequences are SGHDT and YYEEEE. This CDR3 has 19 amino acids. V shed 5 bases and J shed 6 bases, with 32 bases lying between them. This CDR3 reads CASRMGGPGRTLTWQTQYF. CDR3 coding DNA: TGTGCCAGCAGGATGGGCGGTCCGGGGAGGACCTTGACGTGGCAGACCCAGTACTTC.

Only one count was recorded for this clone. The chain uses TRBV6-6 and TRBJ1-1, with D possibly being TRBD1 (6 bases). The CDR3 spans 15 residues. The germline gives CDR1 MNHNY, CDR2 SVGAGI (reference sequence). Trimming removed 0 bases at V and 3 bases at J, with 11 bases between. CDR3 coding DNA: TGTGCCAGCAGTTACTCGGCCGGACAGCACACTGAAGCTTTCTTT. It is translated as CASSYSAGQHTEAFF.

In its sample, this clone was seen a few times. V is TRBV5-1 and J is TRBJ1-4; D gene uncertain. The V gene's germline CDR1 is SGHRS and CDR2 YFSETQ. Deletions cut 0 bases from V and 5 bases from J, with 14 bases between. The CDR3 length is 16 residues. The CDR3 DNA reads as TGCGCCAGCAGCTTGGAGGCGCCCCCTAGAAATGAAAAACTGTTTTTT. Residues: CASSLEAPPRNEKLFF.

In nucleotides, the CDR3 is TGTGCCAGCAGCTTGGCCAGGGCCACAGATACGCAGTATTTT. This codes for CASSLARATDTQYF. The chain recombines TRBV5-4 with TRBJ2-3, with D possibly being TRBD1 (5 bases). The CDR3 spans 14 residues. Trimming shortened V by 0 bases and J by 2 bases, and 7 bases separated the two germline ends. Germline V gene sequence: CDR1 SGHNT, CDR2 YYREEE (reference sequence).